These T cell receptor beta chains were read from a single sample in a study of T cell responses to AZD1222 COVID-19 vaccine. Generated by immunoSEQ multiplex PCR, the TCRdb table keeps only in-frame clones and is missing some. The sample records approximately 74,000 clones, 70% to 90% being singletons. Specimen: peripheral blood, collected 28 days after the second AZD1222 dose. The receptors were gathered from an adult who received the AZD1222 COVID-19 vaccine. Both conserved end residues are part of each CDR3. The order of the fields is D gene, CDR3 length, clone size, J gene, V gene, CDR3 protein, CDR3 DNA. D genes are given only for firm matches. Clone size is given for some rows only: seen once, a few or many times, or a class if the clone is expanded.

>TRBD1|14|-|TRBJ1-1|TRBV11-2
CASSPVGTALEAFF
TGTGCCAGCAGCCCGGTTGGGACAGCACTTGAAGCTTTCTTT
>TRBD1|17|-|TRBJ2-2|TRBV14
CASSQANRGLRAGELFF
TGTGCCAGCAGCCAGGCGAACAGGGGTTTAAGGGCCGGGGAGCTGTTTTTT
>-|14|-|TRBJ1-1|TRBV11-2
CASSFNRDGTEAFF
TGTGCCAGCAGCTTTAACAGGGATGGCACTGAAGCTTTCTTT
>-|15|few|TRBJ1-5|TRBV2
CASTREGHPNQPQHF
TGTGCCAGCACACGAGAGGGGCACCCTAATCAGCCCCAGCATTTT
>-|11|-|TRBJ1-2|TRBV6-6
CASSLDRGYTF
TGTGCCAGCAGCCTTGACAGAGGCTACACCTTC
>TRBD1|13|-|TRBJ1-2|TRBV7-8
CASSNDRDYGYTF
TGTGCCAGCAGCAACGACAGGGACTATGGCTACACCTTC
>TRBD1|16|-|TRBJ2-1|TRBV4-1
CASSQGDRVSGNEQFF
TGCGCCAGCAGCCAAGGGGACAGGGTTTCGGGAAATGAGCAGTTCTTC
>-|17|-|TRBJ2-2|TRBV28
CASKLHRDIGNTGELFF
TGTGCCAGCAAACTACACCGCGACATCGGAAACACCGGGGAGCTGTTTTTT
>TRBD1|15|-|TRBJ1-6|TRBV7-9
CASSSQGADNSPLHF
TGTGCCAGCAGCTCACAGGGGGCCGATAATTCACCCCTCCACTTT
>-|15|once|TRBJ2-2|TRBV19
CASSIREWNTGELFF
TGTGCCAGTAGTATCCGGGAGTGGAACACCGGGGAGCTGTTTTTT
>-|15|once|TRBJ2-1|TRBV9
CASSVVGSSYNEQFF
TGTGCCAGCAGCGTAGTTGGGAGCTCCTACAATGAGCAGTTCTTC
>-|16|once|TRBJ1-3|TRBV5-4
CASSSRTVTSGNTIYF
TGTGCCAGCAGCTCCCGGACAGTAACCTCTGGAAACACCATATATTTT
>-|14|-|TRBJ2-7|TRBV19
CASSRAGAPYEQYF
TGTGCCAGTAGTAGGGCAGGGGCCCCCTACGAGCAGTACTTC
>-|14|-|TRBJ1-1|TRBV18
CASSLLLGDTEAFF
TGTGCCAGCTCACTGCTCCTGGGGGACACTGAAGCTTTCTTT
>-|11|-|TRBJ2-5|TRBV6-6
CASRGQETQYF
TGTGCCAGCAGAGGACAGGAGACCCAGTACTTC
>-|14|-|TRBJ1-2|TRBV5-4
CASSEEHGVRSYTF
TGTGCCAGCAGCGAAGAGCACGGGGTTCGAAGCTACACCTTC
>TRBD1|15|-|TRBJ2-2|TRBV5-1
CASSRDRGSAGELFF
TGCGCCAGCAGCCGGGACAGGGGAAGCGCCGGGGAGCTGTTTTTT
>-|16|-|TRBJ1-4|TRBV7-3
CASSLSLFPANEKLFF
TGTGCCAGCAGCTTAAGCCTCTTCCCCGCCAATGAAAAACTGTTTTTT
>-|13|few|TRBJ2-2|TRBV19
CASSPQGTGELFF
TGTGCCAGTAGTCCGCAGGGGACCGGGGAGCTGTTTTTT
>TRBD1|18|-|TRBJ1-6|TRBV5-4
CASRQTGQGSTFHSPLHF
TGTGCCAGCAGACAGACGGGACAGGGTTCCACTTTTCATTCACCCCTCCACTTT
>-|14|-|TRBJ2-5|TRBV5-1
CASSLMTDQETQYF
TGCGCCAGCAGCTTGATGACAGACCAAGAGACCCAGTACTTC
>TRBD2|17|-|TRBJ2-1|TRBV13
CASSFGLAGSSYNEQFF
TGTGCCAGCAGCTTTGGACTAGCGGGAAGCTCCTACAATGAGCAGTTCTTC
>-|14|few|TRBJ1-1|TRBV6-5
CASSYGGANTEAFF
TGTGCCAGCAGTTACGGGGGCGCAAACACTGAAGCTTTCTTT
>-|15|-|TRBJ2-1|TRBV27
CASSFPGDGYNEQFF
TGTGCCAGCAGTTTCCCGGGCGACGGATACAATGAGCAGTTCTTC
>-|14|once|TRBJ2-4|TRBV3-1/TRBV3-2
CASSHSGAKNIQYF
TGTGCCAGCAGCCACAGCGGAGCCAAAAACATTCAGTACTTC
>TRBD1|13|-|TRBJ1-2|TRBV12-3/TRBV12-4
CASRRIPGGHYTF
TGTGCCAGCAGACGGATCCCAGGGGGGCATTACACCTTC
>TRBD1|16|-|TRBJ1-5|TRBV27
CASSLGGQGLGQPQHF
TGTGCCAGCAGTTTAGGGGGACAGGGACTCGGTCAGCCCCAGCATTTT
>-|13|-|TRBJ2-3|TRBV7-9
CASSSHSTDTQYF
TGTGCCAGCAGCTCACATAGCACAGATACGCAGTATTTT
>-|13|-|TRBJ1-1|TRBV19
CASSMQGVTEAFF
TGTGCCAGTAGTATGCAGGGAGTTACTGAAGCTTTCTTT
>TRBD2|16|-|TRBJ2-1|TRBV7-9
CASSLAWASGANEQFF
TGTGCCAGCAGCTTAGCTTGGGCTAGCGGTGCCAATGAGCAGTTCTTC
>-|12|-|TRBJ1-5|TRBV10-3
CAISQGSQPQHF
TGTGCCATCAGCCAAGGTTCCCAGCCCCAGCATTTT
>TRBD2|17|-|TRBJ2-3|TRBV30
CALVGLAGGSSTDTQYF
TGTGCCCTAGTGGGACTAGCGGGAGGCTCTAGCACAGATACGCAGTATTTT
>-|13|-|TRBJ2-3|TRBV3-1/TRBV3-2
CASSQKGTDTQYF
TGTGCCAGCAGCCAGAAGGGAACAGATACGCAGTATTTT
>-|12|-|TRBJ1-2|TRBV2
CASRRVDYGYTF
TGTGCCAGCAGGCGGGTCGACTATGGCTACACCTTC
>TRBD1|15|-|TRBJ1-5|TRBV28
CASSLWTGDVQPQHF
TGTGCCAGCAGCCTATGGACAGGGGATGTTCAGCCCCAGCATTTT
>TRBD1|15|-|TRBJ1-6|TRBV30
CAWRPLQGGNSPLHF
TGTGCCTGGAGGCCGTTACAGGGGGGGAATTCACCCCTCCACTTT
>-|14|-|TRBJ1-3|TRBV5-1
CASSSGTQGNTIYF
TGCGCCAGCAGCTCCGGGACGCAAGGAAACACCATATATTTT
>-|15|-|TRBJ2-3|TRBV7-3
CASSLGPSSTDTQYF
TGTGCCAGCAGCTTAGGCCCCTCTAGCACAGATACGCAGTATTTT
>-|13|-|TRBJ2-1|TRBV11-1
CASSLLRDSEQFF
TGTGCCAGCAGCTTATTGCGGGACTCTGAGCAGTTCTTC
>-|16|-|TRBJ1-2|TRBV25-1
CASSGPSSKANYGYTF
TGTGCCAGCAGTGGCCCAAGTTCCAAAGCTAACTATGGCTACACCTTC